This T cell receptor beta chain was sequenced for a study of OX40 agonist ivuxolimab in advanced cancers. Regarding the study in general: The costimulatory receptor OX40 (CD134) was targeted by ivuxolimab, a fully human IgG2 agonistic monoclonal antibody. Intravenous ivuxolimab was administered to patients every 2 weeks at six dose levels: 0.01, 0.1, 0.3, 1.5, 3 and 10 mg/kg. Of the approximately 53 patients in dose escalation, about 20 had hepatocellular carcinoma, some 15 had melanoma, 9 had renal cell carcinoma and 9 had head and neck cancer. In the dose-escalation cohort, around 80% of patients were male, and the mean age was roughly 60 years with a range of 23 to 79. Patients were allowed to have had prior anti-PD-1, anti-PD-L1 or anti-CTLA-4 therapy, and approximately 40% of the dose-escalation patients had been treated with checkpoint inhibitors. Partial responses occurred in three dose-escalation patients: two with cutaneous melanoma and one with hepatocellular carcinoma. Peripheral TCRbeta sequencing was intended to test whether TCR sequence diversity was altered and clonal T-cell expansion was caused by ivuxolimab. The paper describes the monotherapy dose-escalation part (N = 52 patients) of the phase I trial of ivuxolimab.

The germline V gene specifies SGHVS as CDR1 and FNYEAQ as CDR2. The germline V end is reduced by 5 bases and the J end by 3 bases; junction bases left unmatched: 6. The CDR3 runs 14 residues from the cysteine to the phenylalanine. Only CDR3 DNA remains: 42 bases, in frame from the first base. Patients with autoimmune disease history or receiving systemic immunosuppression were excluded from the trial. Peripheral blood for TCR sequencing was collected from all dose cohorts at baseline, on cycle 4 day 1, and on cycle 7 day 1. The samples were drawn from a first-in-human, open-label, multicenter phase I dose-escalation trial of ivuxolimab. Adults with locally advanced or metastatic melanoma, renal cell, hepatocellular, or head and neck squamous cell carcinoma were enrolled in the trial. Before TCR sequencing, CD4+ and CD8+ T cells were separately sorted from peripheral blood. Results the study describes overall, beyond this receptor: At doses from 0.1 to 3.0 mg/kg, clonal expansion was seen in both CD4+ and CD8+ blood T cells between baseline and week 6. On average, CD8+ T cells showed more expanded clones than CD4+ T cells after ivuxolimab. Which antigens the clonally expanded peripheral T cells were specific for was not determined. Low levels of normalized T-cell clonal expansion were also seen in some patients who did not respond. Partial responders in the 0.1-3.0 mg/kg groups had among the lowest normalized peripheral clonal expansion, especially among CD8+ T cells.

Turning to this clone: The antigen it binds to is not known. Per-nucleotide qualities are absent, and no much larger clonotype sits a single base away.

Genomic DNA was extracted from sorted cells for sequencing of the TCRbeta CDR3 region. The immunoSEQ Assay was used to sequence the TCRbeta CDR3 regions. TCRdb limited this immuneACCESS table to in-frame rearrangements with V and J called. A share of clones is missing; checked studies link under half to unresolved V genes, and the rest is unexplained. The sample includes 80,000 to 95,000 clones, with about 90% observed a single time. The ten biggest clones cover 0.5% to 0.65% of the sample. This receptor was obtained from an adult with an advanced solid tumor such as melanoma, head and neck, liver or kidney cancer. The rearrangement joined TRBV7-6 to TRBJ2-7; 8 bases in between match TRBD1. Sequencing was performed on CD4+ or CD8+ T cells sorted from blood, taken in a trial of the OX40 agonist ivuxolimab. The DNA sequence is as follows: TGTGCCAGCAGCCCTCGGACAGGGCTCTACGAGCAGTACTTC. It codes for CASSPRTGLYEQYF.